This T cell receptor (beta chain) was identified during a study of cytomegalovirus exposure and HLA in healthy donors. A word on this clone: Its cognate antigen is unknown.

Germline CDR1 is LNHNV and CDR2 is YYDKDF (reference sequence). V lost 1 base and J lost 4; bases outside the gene matches: 5. This CDR3 is built from 16 residues. Use of 60 Vbeta and 13 Jbeta primers characterized the PCR. TCRdb keeps only in-frame clones here, not all; method: immunoSEQ multiplex PCR. Altogether tens of thousands of clones are present, roughly nine tenths being singletons, with the ten largest covering around a tenth. The study's findings and limits: Researchers reported from a later analysis that most CMV-associated TCR beta chains appeared HLA-restricted. A likely sequencing artifact accounted for one observed cluster of highly shared sequence variants.

The clonotype was recovered from a man under 40 in good health and CMV-seropositive. The material sequenced was PBMCs. The rearrangement joins TRBV15 to TRBJ2-2, with 8 bases that match TRBD2. The CDR3 region is CATSRAGGPVTGELFF. In DNA, the CDR3 is TGTGCCACCAGCAGAGCGGGGGGGCCGGTCACCGGGGAGCTGTTTTTT.